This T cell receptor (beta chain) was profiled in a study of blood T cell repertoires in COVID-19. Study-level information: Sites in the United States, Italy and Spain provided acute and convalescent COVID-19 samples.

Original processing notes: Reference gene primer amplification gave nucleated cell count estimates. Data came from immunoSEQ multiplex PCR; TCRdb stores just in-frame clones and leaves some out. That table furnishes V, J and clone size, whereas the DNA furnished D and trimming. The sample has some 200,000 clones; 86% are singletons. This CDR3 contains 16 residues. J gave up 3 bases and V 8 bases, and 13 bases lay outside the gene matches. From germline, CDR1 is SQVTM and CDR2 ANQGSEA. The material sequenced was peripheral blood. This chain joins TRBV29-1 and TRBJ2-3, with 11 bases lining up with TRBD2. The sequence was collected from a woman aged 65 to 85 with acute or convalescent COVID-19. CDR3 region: CSLQGLSGGATDTQYF. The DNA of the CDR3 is TGCAGCCTCCAGGGTCTTAGCGGGGGGGCGACAGATACGCAGTATTTT.